This entry lists 5 T cell receptor beta chains sequenced from one sample in a study of T cells in Graves' hyperthyroidism and ophthalmopathy (dated by TCRdb to the late 2010s). Libraries were built with multiplex PCR. The run used an Illumina HiSeq 2000. The TCR beta CDR3 regions were amplified from the RNA transcripts. A first-round RT-PCR of the TCR CDR3 used the HTBI primer set with the Qiagen OneStep RT-PCR kit. TCRdb took the public reads, trimmed them with fastp at Q25, ran MiXCR for clone calling and kept in-frame beta chains. Rows merge per CDR3 protein into single entries with the most common DNA and genes. This sample comprises around 300,000 distinct CDR3 sequences, roughly 15% of them detected only once. Roughly 8.2% of the sample is taken by the ten largest. The sample comprised blood. These receptors all stem from a woman between 40 and 55 years old with Graves' hyperthyroidism.

The chain is built from TRBV6-1 and TRBJ2-1, with D perhaps matching TRBD2 (7 bases). V lost 2 bases and J 8 bases, leaving 16 bases between the germline ends. This CDR3 contains 15 residues. The germline gives CDR1 MNHNS, CDR2 SASEGT. CDR3 in amino acids: CASSEWGGPLDEQFF. Written as DNA, the CDR3 is TGTGCCAGCAGTGAATGGGGGGGGCCTTTGGATGAGCAGTTCTTC.

V usage is TRBV9 and J usage is TRBJ2-3, with 10 positions matching TRBD1. The germline V gene encodes CDR1 SGDLS and CDR2 YYNGEE. Trimming at V came to 2 bases and at J to 6 bases, leaving 9 bases not matched to a gene. The CDR3 is 16 amino acids. As DNA, the CDR3 is TGTGCCAGCAGCGTTTTCTCCGGGACAGGGGCGGATACGCAGTATTTT. Its translation: CASSVFSGTGADTQYF.

This clonotype has at least ten counts. J is TRBJ2-5 and V is TRBV7-8; D might be TRBD2 (6 bases). Germline V gene sequence: CDR1 SGHVS, CDR2 FQNEAQ. The CDR3 contains 14 residues. V was shortened by 2 bases and J by 3 bases, with 10 bases between the two germline ends. The CDR3 bases are TGTGCCAGCAGCTTACGGACTAACAAAGAGACCCAGTACTTC. Encoded protein: CASSLRTNKETQYF.

The chain couples TRBV4-2 to TRBJ1-1, with D perhaps TRBD1 (5 bases). Looked up from germline, CDR1 is LGHNA and CDR2 is YNFKEQ. V was pared by 3 bases and J by 3 bases, with 17 bases between. This CDR3 contains 16 residues. Written as DNA, the CDR3 is TGTGCCAGCAGCCAGGGACTAGGGGTAGTCGACACTGAAGCTTTCTTT. It is translated as CASSQGLGVVDTEAFF.

This clonotype was seen a few times. This may arise from a read error, as a much more abundant clone is one base away. The J gene is TRBJ2-7, the V gene TRBV10-3; unclear D gene. V gave up 0 bases and J gave up 5 bases, with 2 bases separating them. Germline assignment: CDR1 ENHRY and CDR2 SYGVKD. The CDR3 totals 11 residues. CDR3: CAISESHEQYF. The CDR3 DNA reads as TGTGCCATCAGTGAGTCCCACGAGCAGTACTTC.